The 16 T cell receptor beta chains below were found in one sample sequenced in a study of glioma-infiltrating T cells. Using RNA template, CDR3s of TCR alpha and beta were amplified with iRepertoire arm-PCR. Each CDR3 protein is one row after TCRdb ran MiXCR on the multiplex PCR reads. The sample includes more than 300,000 distinct CDR3 sequences, less than 50% of them seen just once. Sequencing used glioma tissue, nonneoplastic brain tissue, or PBMCs (not recorded which). The receptors originated from a human donor with low-grade glioma or glioblastoma, undergoing nonglioma brain surgery, or in good health (not recorded which).

This clonotype has just a few counts. This chain joins TRBV11-2 and TRBJ2-3; 8 positions match TRBD2. Germline CDR1 is SGHAT and CDR2 is FQNNGV. The V and J ends lost 2 bases and 4 bases, in that order; junction bases with no gene match: 5. This CDR3 comprises 15 residues. The chain's CDR3 is CASSLPGLGADTQYF. CDR3 sequence (DNA): TGTGCCAGCAGCTTACCGGGACTAGGGGCAGATACGCAGTATTTT. The whole variable domain, remainder taken from reference TRBV11-2 and TRBJ2-3, is EAGVAQSPRYKIIEKRQSVAFWCNPISGHATLYWYQQILGQGPKLLIQFQNNGVVDDSQLPKDRFSAERLKGVDSTLKIQPAKLEDSAVYLCASSLPGLGADTQYFGPGTRLTVL.

As regards this clonotype: A much larger clone lies one base from this, so it may be a read error. V gene TRBV28 combines with J gene TRBJ2-2; D may be TRBD1 or TRBD2 (5 bases each). The CDR3 is made up of 14 amino acids. Per germline, CDR1 MDHEN and CDR2 SYDVKM. The CDR3 DNA reads as TGTGCCAGCAGTGGGACGCTGAACACCGAGGAGCTGTTTTTT. Translation: CASSGTLNTEELFF.

The chain recombines TRBV5-4 with TRBJ1-6; perhaps TRBD1 as D (5 bases). Deletions cut 1 base from V and 9 bases from J, with 14 bases between. Germline V gene lookup returns CDR1 SGHNT and CDR2 YYREEE (reference sequence). The CDR3 runs 15 residues. CDR3 loop: CASSLPGQGSSPLHF. CDR3 in DNA: TGTGCCAGCAGCTTGCCGGGCCAGGGAAGTTCACCCCTCCACTTT.

V gene TRBV15 combines with J gene TRBJ2-1; TRBD1 matches at 8 bases. CDR3 size: 15 residues. The V gene's germline CDR1 is LNHNV and CDR2 YYDKDF (reference sequence). Trimming cost V 6 bases and J 9 bases; bases outside gene matches: 13. Written as DNA, the CDR3 is TGTGCCACCAGAAGGGGAGGCCAGGGGGCGCGTGAGCAGTTCTTC. This gives the protein CATRRGGQGAREQFF.

Many counts were recorded for this clonotype. The chain recombines TRBV27 with TRBJ1-1, with 7 bases identical to TRBD1. The CDR3 has 15 amino acids. The V gene end was trimmed by 4 bases and the J gene end by 1 base; junction bases not matched to a gene: 6. From germline, CDR1 is MNHEY and CDR2 SMNVEV (reference sequence). This CDR3 is CASSSIRTGNTEAFF. CDR3 in DNA: TGTGCCAGCAGTTCGATCAGGACAGGGAACACTGAAGCTTTCTTT.

The table lists this clonotype with many counts. This chain connects TRBV5-4 to TRBJ2-3; no reliable D call. This CDR3 comprises 16 residues. Trimming removed 3 bases at V and 4 bases at J, with 18 bases between. CDR1 and CDR2 from the germline V gene are SGHNT and YYREEE (reference sequence). As DNA, the CDR3 is TGTGCCAGCAGCTCTCAAGACCTTGAAGGAGCAGATACGCAGTATTTT. It codes for CASSSQDLEGADTQYF.

This rearrangement joins TRBV6-6 to TRBJ2-2, with D possibly TRBD1 on 5 matching bases. V gave up 1 base and J gave up 1 base, with 7 bases separating them. The CDR3 covers 15 residues. The germline gives CDR1 MNHNY, CDR2 SVGAGI (reference sequence). The DNA for the CDR3 is TGTGCCAGCAGTTACTGGGGCGGGAACACCGGGGAGCTGTTTTTT. Protein product: CASSYWGGNTGELFF.

The chain uses TRBV7-2 and TRBJ2-2; 8 nucleotides align to TRBD2. With V trimmed by 5 bases and J by 1 base, 6 bases remained unmatched. The CDR3 is 16 residues long. Germline V CDR1 and CDR2: SGHTA, FQGNSA. The CDR3 spells CASSPYLAGNTGELFF. The CDR3 coding sequence is TGTGCCAGCAGCCCCTATCTAGCGGGGAACACCGGGGAGCTGTTTTTT.

The chain is built from TRBV4-1 and TRBJ2-7, with D possibly TRBD1 on 5 matching bases. The germline V gene has CDR1 MGHRA and CDR2 YSYEKL. This CDR3 spans 15 amino acids. V lost 6 bases and J lost 0, with 15 bases in between. For the CDR3, the DNA is TGCGCCAGCAGGCGTACCCGACAGAGCTCCTACGAGCAGTACTTC. Translating gives CASRRTRQSSYEQYF.

This clonotype was recorded a few times. The chain carries TRBV18 and TRBJ1-1, with 7 bases that match TRBD1. Germline CDR1 KGHSH, CDR2 LQKENI. The junction had 9 bases not matched to a gene; V was cut back by 2 bases and J by 0 bases. The CDR3 contains 17 residues. The CDR3 spells CASSPSGTAEVNTEAFF. In DNA, the CDR3 is TGTGCCAGCTCACCAAGCGGGACAGCTGAGGTGAACACTGAAGCTTTCTTT.

The chain carries TRBV7-2 and TRBJ1-2, with 8 bases fitting TRBD1. The CDR3 length is 15 residues. The germline V gene has CDR1 SGHTA and CDR2 FQGNSA. The ends lost 5 bases at V and 4 bases at J; junction bases unmatched: 9. The CDR3 DNA sequence: TGTGCCAGCAGCCCCCGGACAGGGAGAAGCTATGGCTACACCTTC. Translated: CASSPRTGRSYGYTF.

This clonotype was seen a handful of times. The chain recombines TRBV29-1 with TRBJ1-1; D unresolved. Trimming cost V 0 bases and J 9 bases, with 11 bases left between them. This CDR3 region has 12 residues. CDR1 and CDR2 (germline): SQVTM, ANQGSEA. The CDR3 bases are TGCAGCGTTGAAGATGACTCAGGCCAAGCTTTCTTT. Amino acids: CSVEDDSGQAFF.

Remarks on this clonotype: This clone may be a read error of a much larger clone one base away. J is TRBJ1-6 and V is TRBV6-2 or TRBV6-3; D possibly corresponds to TRBD1 (6 bases). V was trimmed by 6 bases and J by 7 bases, leaving 16 bases between them. Looked up from germline, CDR1 is MNHEY and CDR2 is SVGEGT. This CDR3 spans 15 amino acids. CDR3 sequence reads: CASRGGAWRNSPLHF. The CDR3 nucleotides read TGTGCCAGCAGAGGGGGAGCATGGCGGAATTCACCCCTCCACTTT.

The V and J genes are TRBV27 and TRBJ2-3; tentative D call: TRBD1 (5 bases). CDR3 length equals 17 residues. Germline assignment: CDR1 MNHEY and CDR2 SMNVEV (reference sequence). V was cut by 7 bases and J by 0 bases, with 20 bases left in between. CDR3 sequence reads: CASTLGPGTSSTDTQYF. In DNA form, the CDR3 reads TGTGCCAGCACCTTGGGGCCGGGCACCTCGAGCACAGATACGCAGTATTTT.

This chain connects TRBV19 to TRBJ1-1; D unclear. V lost 4 bases and J lost 0, with 21 bases in between. The CDR3 is made up of 18 amino acids. Germline V CDR1 and CDR2: LNHDA, SQIVND (reference sequence). CDR3 residues: CASSTTPRNELLNTEAFF. The CDR3 DNA sequence: TGTGCCAGTAGTACCACCCCTCGGAACGAGTTGCTGAACACTGAAGCTTTCTTT.

With respect to this clonotype: One junction end disagrees with the germline gene, perhaps due to a read error. The chain is built from TRBV4-2 and TRBJ2-1; 10 bases agree with TRBD2. The germline V gene encodes CDR1 LGHNA and CDR2 YNFKEQ. The CDR3 covers 17 residues. CDR3: CASGHETSAGGINEQFF. CDR3 bases: TGTGCCAGCGGCCACGAAACTTCAGCGGGAGGGATCAATGAGCAGTTCTTC.